A selection of T cell receptor beta chains follows, all from one sample in a study of tumor and adjacent non-tumor tissue in lung cancer. TCRdb independently ran MiXCR on the multiplex PCR reads; one entry per CDR3 protein. Here the sample spans 90,000 to 120,000 distinct CDR3 sequences, 55% to 65% being singletons. Sequences were obtained from distant non-tumor lung tissue. These TCRs come from a young man with non-small cell lung cancer. The CDR3 runs from the conserved cysteine through the conserved F or W. Fields, in order: V gene, clone size, D gene, J gene, CDR3 DNA, CDR3 protein. D genes are given only for firm matches. Not every row has a clone size; where given, it reads once, few, many or a size class.

>TRBV4-1|many|NA|TRBJ1-5
TGCGCCAGCAGCCCGGCAGGGGGCAATCAGCCCCAGCATTTT
CASSPAGGNQPQHF
>TRBV20-1|NA|NA|TRBJ1-1
TGCAGTGCCAGAACAGATAAGAACACTGAAGCTTTCTTT
CSARTDKNTEAFF
>TRBV12-3/TRBV12-4|NA|TRBD1|TRBJ1-3
TGTGCCAGCAGCTTCGACAGGGCAGGAGACACTATATATTTT
CASSFDRAGDTIYF
>TRBV20-1|NA|TRBD2|TRBJ2-7
TGCAGTGTTGTGAGACCGGGACTAGCGGGAGGCTCCGTCTCCTACGAGCAGCACTTC
CSVVRPGLAGGSVSYEQHF
>TRBV5-6|many|NA|TRBJ2-5
TGTGCCAGCAGCTACGATTACGAGACCCAGTACTTC
CASSYDYETQYF
>TRBV6-6|NA|NA|TRBJ2-7
TGTGCCAGCAGCAGTTCTACCCATTATGTGCAGTACTTC
CASSSSTHYVQYF
>TRBV4-2|NA|NA|TRBJ1-4
TGTGTCAGCAGCCAAGGAACCTACGAGAATGAAAAACTGTTTTTT
CVSSQGTYENEKLFF
>TRBV11-3|NA|TRBD2|TRBJ2-1
TGTGCCAGCAACTTAGCCAGCGGGGCATTTAGCTCCTACAATGAGCAGTTCTTC
CASNLASGAFSSYNEQFF
>TRBV20-1|NA|TRBD1|TRBJ2-3
TGCAGTACGATAGGACAGGCAGATACTCAGTATTTT
CSTIGQADTQYF
>TRBV12-3/TRBV12-4|many|NA|TRBJ1-1
TGTGCCAGCACCCCACAACAGGGTAACACTGAAGCTTTCTTT
CASTPQQGNTEAFF
>TRBV5-1|NA|TRBD2|TRBJ2-1
TGCGCCTGCAGCCCACAAAGCGGGAGGTCCTATGAGCAATTCTTC
CACSPQSGRSYEQFF
>TRBV11-3|NA|NA|TRBJ2-1
TGTGCCTGCAACCTCACTCCTGGCAATGAGCAGTTCTTC
CACNLTPGNEQFF
>TRBV20-1|many|TRBD2|TRBJ2-3
TGCAGTGTGAAGCGGGAGTCGTCAGATACGCAGTATTTT
CSVKRESSDTQYF
>TRBV20-1|NA|NA|TRBJ1-3
TGCAGTGCCAGAGATCGCCGTGGCAGTTTAAGTGGAAACACCATAAATTTT
CSARDRRGSLSGNTINF
>TRBV6-2/TRBV6-3|NA|NA|TRBJ1-5
TGCGCCAGCAGTTCGGGGGGCGGCAGTCAGCCCCAGGATTTT
CASSSGGGSQPQDF
>TRBV6-2/TRBV6-3|NA|NA|TRBJ1-1
TGTGCCAGCAGTTATGGAGGGGGGGAAGCTTTCTTT
CASSYGGGEAFF
>TRBV11-2|NA|TRBD1|TRBJ2-2
TGTGCCAGCATCACGAAGGGGGCCAACTACACCGGGGAGCTGTTTTTT
CASITKGANYTGELFF
>TRBV20-1|once|TRBD1|TRBJ2-7
TGCAGTGCTAGAGACCGGGACAGGCCCTCATACGAGCAGTACTTT
CSARDRDRPSYEQYF
>TRBV29-1|once|NA|TRBJ2-2
TGCAGCGCAGTCCGGTCCGCGAACCCCGAGGAACTGTTTTTT
CSAVRSANPEELFF
>TRBV11-2|NA|NA|TRBJ2-2
TGTGCCAGCAGCGGGGGGTGGGTTGGCACCGGGGAACTGTTTTTT
CASSGGWVGTGELFF
>TRBV4-1|NA|TRBD2|TRBJ2-3
TGCGCCAGCAGCCAAATCTTCGGACTAGCATCCCCCCGGGATATGCAGTATTTT
CASSQIFGLASPRDMQYF
>TRBV29-1|NA|NA|TRBJ2-7
TGCAGCGCATCTGGAGCCTACGAGCAGTACTTC
CSASGAYEQYF
>TRBV11-2|NA|TRBD1|TRBJ2-7
TGTGCCAGCAGATCCCCCGCGGGACAGGGCCTCGAGCAGTACTTC
CASRSPAGQGLEQYF
>TRBV6-1|many|NA|TRBJ2-7
TGTGCCAGCAGTAACCGGGACTCAATTCGGTCCTACGAGCAGTACTTC
CASSNRDSIRSYEQYF
>TRBV20-1|NA|NA|TRBJ1-2
TGCAGTGCTAGCCAGGACACAGAGGCCTATGGCTACACCTTC
CSASQDTEAYGYTF
>TRBV4-1|NA|NA|TRBJ2-2
TGCGCCAGCCGGGATGGGGCTTCCAACACCGGGGAGCTGTTTTTT
CASRDGASNTGELFF
>TRBV7-2|NA|TRBD1|TRBJ1-6
TGTGCCAGCAGTCGAGGGGGCGGCGAGAGTTCACCCCTCCACTTT
CASSRGGGESSPLHF
>TRBV6-6|NA|NA|TRBJ1-4
TGTGTCAGCAGGGGAAGGGGGGGTATTGCAACTAATGAAAAACTATTTTTT
CVSRGRGGIATNEKLFF
>TRBV11-2|NA|TRBD1|TRBJ1-2
TGTGCCGGCAGTCCCCCCGACAGGGCCCCTCCCATTGGCTACACCTTC
CAGSPPDRAPPIGYTF
>TRBV5-1|NA|TRBD1|TRBJ2-5
TGCGCCAGCAGTTCCCGACAGGGGAGGGAGACCCAGTACTTC
CASSSRQGRETQYF